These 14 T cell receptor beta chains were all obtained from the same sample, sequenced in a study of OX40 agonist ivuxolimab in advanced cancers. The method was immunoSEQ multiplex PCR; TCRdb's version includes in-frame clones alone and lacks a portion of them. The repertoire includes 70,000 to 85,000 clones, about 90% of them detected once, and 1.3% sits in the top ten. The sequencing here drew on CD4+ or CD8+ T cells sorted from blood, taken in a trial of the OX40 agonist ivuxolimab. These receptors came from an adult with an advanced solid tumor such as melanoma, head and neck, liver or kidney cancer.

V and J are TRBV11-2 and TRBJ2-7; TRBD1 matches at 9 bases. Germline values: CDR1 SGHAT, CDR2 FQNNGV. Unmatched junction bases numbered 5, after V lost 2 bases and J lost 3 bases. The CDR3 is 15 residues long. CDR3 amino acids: CASSLSGTGIYEQYF. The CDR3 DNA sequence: TGTGCCAGCAGCTTATCCGGGACAGGGATCTACGAGCAGTACTTC. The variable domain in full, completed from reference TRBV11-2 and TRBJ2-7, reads EAGVAQSPRYKIIEKRQSVAFWCNPISGHATLYWYQQILGQGPKLLIQFQNNGVVDDSQLPKDRFSAERLKGVDSTLKIQPAKLEDSAVYLCASSLSGTGIYEQYFGPGTRLTVT.

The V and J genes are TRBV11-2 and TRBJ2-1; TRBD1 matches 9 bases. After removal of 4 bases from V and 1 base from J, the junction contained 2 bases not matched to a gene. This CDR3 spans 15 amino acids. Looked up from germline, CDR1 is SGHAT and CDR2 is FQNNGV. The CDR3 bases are TGTGCCAGCAGCTCGGGACAGGGATCCTACAATGAGCAGTTCTTC. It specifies CASSSGQGSYNEQFF.

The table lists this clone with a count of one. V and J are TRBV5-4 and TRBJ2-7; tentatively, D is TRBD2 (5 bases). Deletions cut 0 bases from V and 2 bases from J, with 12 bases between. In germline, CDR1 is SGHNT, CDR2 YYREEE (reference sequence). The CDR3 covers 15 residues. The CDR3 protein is CASSLEGSGPYEQYF. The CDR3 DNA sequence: TGTGCCAGCAGCTTGGAAGGCAGCGGACCCTACGAGCAGTACTTC.

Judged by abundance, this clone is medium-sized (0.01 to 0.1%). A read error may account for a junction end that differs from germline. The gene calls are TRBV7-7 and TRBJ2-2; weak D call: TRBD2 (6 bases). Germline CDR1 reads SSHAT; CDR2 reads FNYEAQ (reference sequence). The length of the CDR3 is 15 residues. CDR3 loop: CASSPQTGDTGELFF. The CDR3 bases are TGTGCTAGCAGCCCCCAGACGGGAGACACCGGGGAGCTGTTTTTT.

The CDR3 DNA reads TGTGCCTGGAGTGTGCAGGTGAACAATCAGCCCCAGCATTTT. It specifies CAWSVQVNNQPQHF. The chain has TRBV30 and TRBJ1-5; no definite D call. Germline values: CDR1 GTSNPN, CDR2 SVGIG (reference sequence). V was cut by 0 bases and J by 3 bases, with 9 bases left in between. The CDR3 contains 14 residues.

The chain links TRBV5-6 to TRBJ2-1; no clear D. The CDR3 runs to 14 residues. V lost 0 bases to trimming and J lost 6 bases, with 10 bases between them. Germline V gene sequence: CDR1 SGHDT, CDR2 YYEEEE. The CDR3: CASSLGARINEQFF. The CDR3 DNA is TGTGCCAGCAGCTTGGGGGCGCGGATCAATGAGCAGTTCTTC.

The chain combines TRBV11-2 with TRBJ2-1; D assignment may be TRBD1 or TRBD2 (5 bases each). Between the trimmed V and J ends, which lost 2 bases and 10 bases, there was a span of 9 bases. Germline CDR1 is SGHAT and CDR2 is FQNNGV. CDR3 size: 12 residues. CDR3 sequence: CASSLMWGEQFF. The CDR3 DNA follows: TGTGCCAGCAGCTTAATGTGGGGGGAGCAGTTCTTC. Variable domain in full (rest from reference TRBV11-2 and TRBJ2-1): EAGVAQSPRYKIIEKRQSVAFWCNPISGHATLYWYQQILGQGPKLLIQFQNNGVVDDSQLPKDRFSAERLKGVDSTLKIQPAKLEDSAVYLCASSLMWGEQFFGPGTRLTVL.

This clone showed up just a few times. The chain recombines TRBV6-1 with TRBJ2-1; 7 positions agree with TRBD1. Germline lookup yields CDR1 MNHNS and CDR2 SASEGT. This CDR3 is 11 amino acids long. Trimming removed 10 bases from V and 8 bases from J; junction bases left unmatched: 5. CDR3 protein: CATQQGYEQFF. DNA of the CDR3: TGTGCCACGCAACAGGGGTATGAGCAGTTCTTC.

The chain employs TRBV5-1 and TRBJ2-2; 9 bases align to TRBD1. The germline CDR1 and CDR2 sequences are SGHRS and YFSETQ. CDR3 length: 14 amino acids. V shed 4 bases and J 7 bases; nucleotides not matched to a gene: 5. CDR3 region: CASSTQGANGELFF. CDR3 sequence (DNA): TGCGCCAGCAGCACACAGGGGGCTAACGGGGAGCTGTTTTTT. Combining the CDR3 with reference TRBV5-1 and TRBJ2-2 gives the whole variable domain KAGVTQTPRYLIKTRGQQVTLSCSPISGHRSVSWYQQTPGQGLQFLFEYFSETQRNKGNFPGRFSGRQFSNSRSEMNVSTLELGDSALYLCASSTQGANGELFFGEGSRLTVL.

The CDR3 sequence is CASTQGASGSPLHF. CDR3 bases: TGTGCCAGCACTCAGGGGGCAAGCGGTTCACCCCTCCACTTT. V usage is TRBV6-1 and J usage is TRBJ1-6, with TRBD1 matching over 8 bases. The V segment lost 7 bases and the J segment 9 bases; nucleotides outside the gene matches: 8. CDR3 length: 14 residues. Germline lookup yields CDR1 MNHNS and CDR2 SASEGT.

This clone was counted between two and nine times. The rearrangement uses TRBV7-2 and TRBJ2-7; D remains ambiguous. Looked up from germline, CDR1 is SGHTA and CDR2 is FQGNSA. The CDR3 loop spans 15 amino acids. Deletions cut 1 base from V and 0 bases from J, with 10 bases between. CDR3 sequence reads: CASSLVYLSSYEQYF. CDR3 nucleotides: TGTGCCAGCAGCTTAGTGTACCTATCCTCCTACGAGCAGTACTTC.

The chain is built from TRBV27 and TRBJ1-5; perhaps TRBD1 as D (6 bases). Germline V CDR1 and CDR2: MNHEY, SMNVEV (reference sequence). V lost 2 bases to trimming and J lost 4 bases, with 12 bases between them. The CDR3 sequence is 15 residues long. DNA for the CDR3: TGTGCCAGCAGTTTAGAGGGACAAATAAATCAGCCCCAGCATTTT. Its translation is CASSLEGQINQPQHF.

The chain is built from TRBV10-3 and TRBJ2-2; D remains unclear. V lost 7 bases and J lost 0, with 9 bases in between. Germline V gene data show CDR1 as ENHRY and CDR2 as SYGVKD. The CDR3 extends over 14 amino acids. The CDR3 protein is CAIKATSNTGELFF. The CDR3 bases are TGTGCCATCAAAGCCACTTCGAACACCGGGGAGCTGTTTTTT.

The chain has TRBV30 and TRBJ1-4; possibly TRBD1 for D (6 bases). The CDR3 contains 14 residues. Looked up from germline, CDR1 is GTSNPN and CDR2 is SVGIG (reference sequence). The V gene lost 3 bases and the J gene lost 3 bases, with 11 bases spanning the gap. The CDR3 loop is CAWRLGQPNEKLFF. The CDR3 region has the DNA TGTGCCTGGAGACTTGGACAGCCTAATGAAAAACTGTTTTTT.